A selection of T cell receptor beta chains follows, all from one sample in a study of blood T cell repertoires in COVID-19. Using immunoSEQ multiplex PCR, the repertoire was profiled, and TCRdb retains in-frame clones only, with some absent. The sample lists a few hundred thousand clones; about 85% were seen once. The specimen sequenced was PBMCs or T cells enriched from blood (not recorded which). Receptors originate from a woman aged 25 to 39 who had recovered from COVID-19. Both conserved end residues are part of each CDR3. The D gene is left open where the match is weak. Only some rows state a clone size, as once, few, many or a class for expanded clones.

NA TRBJ1-2 NA TRBV7-9 TGTGCCAGCAGCTCCACGGGAGAGGGAGGCTACACCTTC CASSSTGEGGYTF
NA TRBJ2-5 TRBD1 TRBV7-9 TGTGCCAGCAGCCTAAACCCGGGACAGAAAGAGACCCAGTACTTC CASSLNPGQKETQYF
NA TRBJ1-2 NA TRBV10-3 TGTGCCATCAGTGAGTCGTCAGCAAGCGGATATGGCTACACCTTC CAISESSASGYGYTF
NA TRBJ1-3 NA TRBV19 TGTGCCAGTAGTGCAGTCTCTGGAAACACCATATATTTT CASSAVSGNTIYF
NA TRBJ2-5 TRBD2 TRBV11-1 TGTGCCAGCAGCCCCCGGGGGACTAGCCCAGAGACCCAGTACTTC CASSPRGTSPETQYF
NA TRBJ1-5 NA TRBV3-1/TRBV3-2 TGTGCCAGCAGCCAAGGGAGGTCCGGAGGCTCCAGGTTGCCCCAGCATTTT CASSQGRSGGSRLPQHF
NA TRBJ1-4 NA TRBV7-9 TGTGCCAGCAGCCCCGCCGGGGGGGCTAATGAAAAACTGTTTTTT CASSPAGGANEKLFF
few TRBJ1-2 TRBD1 TRBV25-1 TGTGCCAGCAGTGGGGGGACAGGGTTTCACTATGGCTACACCTTC CASSGGTGFHYGYTF
NA TRBJ1-3 NA TRBV3-1/TRBV3-2 TGTGCCAGCAGCCCCTTGGCCAGCTCTGGAAACACCATATATTTT CASSPLASSGNTIYF
NA TRBJ2-7 NA TRBV18 TGTGCCAGCTCACCCGGTGACTACGAGCAGTACTTC CASSPGDYEQYF
NA TRBJ2-3 TRBD1 TRBV5-1 TGCGCCAGCAGCTCCGTGACAGGGAGCACAGATACGCAGTATTTT CASSSVTGSTDTQYF
NA TRBJ1-5 NA TRBV19 TGTGCCAGTAGTATCTCCGACAGGCAGCCCCAGCATTTT CASSISDRQPQHF
NA TRBJ1-6 TRBD1 TRBV13 TGTGCCAGCAGCAGCAGGGGAGGGACAGGTAATTCACCCCTCCACTTT CASSSRGGTGNSPLHF
NA TRBJ1-2 NA TRBV19 TGTGCCAGTAGTATACGGCAGGCCTATGGCTACACCTTC CASSIRQAYGYTF
NA TRBJ2-3 TRBD2 TRBV4-2 TGTGCCAGCAGCCAAGAGGGGCTAGCGGGGGGGCGAACAGATACGCAGTATTTT CASSQEGLAGGRTDTQYF
NA TRBJ1-6 TRBD1 TRBV18 TGTGCCAGCTCACCACCGAGGACAGGGGTGGGTTCACCCCTCCACTTT CASSPPRTGVGSPLHF
few TRBJ2-1 NA TRBV2 TGTGCCAGTGGGGCCTGGGGTGAGCAGTTCTTC CASGAWGEQFF
NA TRBJ1-1 NA TRBV10-2 TGCGCCAGCAGTGAACAGGGAGGGACTGAAGCTTTCTTT CASSEQGGTEAFF
NA TRBJ1-1 NA TRBV11-2 TGTGCCAGCAGCTTAGATGTGGCGAACACTGAAGCTTTCTTT CASSLDVANTEAFF
NA TRBJ2-7 TRBD2 TRBV5-4 TGTGCCAGCAGTCGGGGGACTAGCGGATACGAGCAGTACTTC CASSRGTSGYEQYF
NA TRBJ1-4 NA TRBV16 TGTGCCAGCAGCGAACAGATAAATAATGAAAAACTGTTTTTT CASSEQINNEKLFF
NA TRBJ2-7 TRBD1 TRBV19 TGTGCCAGTAGTCCTGGACAGGGGGCAACCTACGAGCAGTACTTC CASSPGQGATYEQYF
NA TRBJ1-2 TRBD1 TRBV2 TGTGCCACCCTTTCCGGGACAGGGCTAGTTGGCTACACCTTC CATLSGTGLVGYTF
few TRBJ1-2 NA TRBV9 TGTGCCAGCAGCCTAGGGGGAGGAGCGTTCTATGGCTACACCTTC CASSLGGGAFYGYTF
once TRBJ1-1 NA TRBV10-2 TGCGCCAGCCGGTTGAACACTGAAGCTTTCTTT CASRLNTEAFF
NA TRBJ1-5 TRBD1 TRBV19 TGTGCCAGTAGGGGACAGGGAACCGATCAGCCCCAGCATTTT CASRGQGTDQPQHF
once TRBJ1-2 NA TRBV5-1 TGCGCCAGCAGCTCTATAGACAGCTCATTCAATTATGGCTACACCTTC CASSSIDSSFNYGYTF
NA TRBJ2-1 TRBD2 TRBV7-6 TGTGCCAGCAGCCTTGGTGGGGGGGGAAATTCAAATGAGCAGTTCTTC CASSLGGGGNSNEQFF
NA TRBJ1-5 NA TRBV2 TGTGCCAGCAGTGTGGGGCAGAATCAGCCCCAGCATTTT CASSVGQNQPQHF
NA TRBJ2-7 NA TRBV28 TGTGCCAGCAGTTTATTCCCCGGGGGGACAGGCGTAAGAGAGCAGTACTTC CASSLFPGGTGVREQYF
NA TRBJ1-2 TRBD1 TRBV27 TGTGCCAGCAGAGAACCGGGACAGGGAGGCTATGGCTACACCTTC CASREPGQGGYGYTF
NA TRBJ2-3 TRBD1 TRBV24-1 TGTGCCACCAGTGACGGGCAGGGGGCTGTAGATACGCAGTATTTT CATSDGQGAVDTQYF
once TRBJ2-1 NA TRBV11-1 TGTGCCAGCAGCCTTGGCAGGGGTGACAATGAGCAGTTCTTC CASSLGRGDNEQFF
few TRBJ1-4 NA TRBV5-1 TGCGCCAGCAGCTTGGTTCCAAATGAAAAACTGTTTTTT CASSLVPNEKLFF
NA TRBJ1-1 NA TRBV19 TGTGCCAGTAGTATTCGGGGTATGGTCTCTGAAGCTTTCTTT CASSIRGMVSEAFF
NA TRBJ2-1 TRBD1 TRBV5-6 TGTGCCAGCAGCTTGGCCGCCGGGACAGGGTTTCATGAGCAGTTCTTC CASSLAAGTGFHEQFF
NA TRBJ1-2 TRBD1 TRBV19 TGTGCCAGTAGTATCGGGACAGGGTCTGGCTACACCTTC CASSIGTGSGYTF
NA TRBJ1-1 NA TRBV7-9 TGTGCCAGCAGCTCGACCGGGGAAATGAACACTGAAGCTTTCTTT CASSSTGEMNTEAFF
NA TRBJ1-1 TRBD1 TRBV2 TGTGCCAGCAGTGTTCAGGGGGCACCTGACACTGAAGCTTTCTTT CASSVQGAPDTEAFF
NA TRBJ2-2 TRBD2 TRBV7-6 TGTGCCAGCAGCCCGCCCGGGGCTAGCGGGGGGTGGACCGGGGAGCTGTTTTTT CASSPPGASGGWTGELFF
NA TRBJ2-1 NA TRBV4-1 TGCGCCAGCAGGGCCTCGGGGGCCTACAATGAGCAGTTCTTC CASRASGAYNEQFF
NA TRBJ2-3 TRBD1 TRBV10-3 TGTGCCACGCAGGGACAGGGGAACACAGATACGCAGTATTTT CATQGQGNTDTQYF
few TRBJ1-2 NA TRBV7-9 TGTGCCAGCAGCTTAGATCGTGGACAGCCAACCTATGGCTACACCTTC CASSLDRGQPTYGYTF
NA TRBJ2-7 NA TRBV3-1/TRBV3-2 TGTGCCAGCAGCCGCCAGGGGACCTACGAGCAGTACTTC CASSRQGTYEQYF
NA TRBJ2-2 NA TRBV19 TGTGCCAGTAGCATACAGGGTGAGGCCGGGGAGCTGTTTTTT CASSIQGEAGELFF
NA TRBJ1-2 NA TRBV29-1 TGCAGCGTTTTGGGGGGGACCCGGGGCGGCTACACCTTC CSVLGGTRGGYTF